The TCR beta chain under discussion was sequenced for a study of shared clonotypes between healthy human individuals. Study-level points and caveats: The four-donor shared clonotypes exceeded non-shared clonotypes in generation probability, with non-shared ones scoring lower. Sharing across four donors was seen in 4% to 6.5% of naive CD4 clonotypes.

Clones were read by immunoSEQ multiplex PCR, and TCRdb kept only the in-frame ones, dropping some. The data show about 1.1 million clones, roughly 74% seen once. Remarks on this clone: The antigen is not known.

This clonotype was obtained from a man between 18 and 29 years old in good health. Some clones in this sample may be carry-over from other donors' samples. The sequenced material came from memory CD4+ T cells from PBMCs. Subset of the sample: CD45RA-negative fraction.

The CDR3, as DNA: TGTGCCAGCAGCTTGGGAACGGGCTACGTCGCTGAAGCTTTCTTT. Amino acid sequence: CASSLGTGYVAEAFF. The V call is TRBV7-2, the J call TRBJ1-1, with D unresolved. V gave up 3 bases and J gave up 6 bases, with 17 bases separating them. There are 15 residues in the CDR3. Germline V CDR1 and CDR2: SGHTA, FQGNSA.